The 12 T cell receptor beta chains reported below all come from one sample, sequenced in a study of beta chain features in type 1 diabetes. Whole-study findings and limits: TCRB CDR3s from Type 1 diabetes patients were moderately but significantly shorter in all four CD4+ subsets.

Every isolated RNA sample was fully reverse transcribed, so sequencing captured expressed TCRB transcripts. Sequencing used immunoSEQ multiplex PCR; TCRdb keeps in-frame clones, though not all of them. The table lists about 160,000 clones, roughly 60% of them singletons. Antigen specificity for these receptors is unknown. Sequenced material: naive CD4+ T cells from blood. These receptors came from a man aged 25 to 40 with type 1 diabetes.

This sequence joins TRBV29-1 and TRBJ2-7; perhaps TRBD2 as D (6 bases). V lost 5 bases and J lost 0, with 14 bases in between. CDR3 length equals 14 residues. CDR1 and CDR2 from the germline V gene are SQVTM and ANQGSEA. Here the CDR3 DNA reads TGCAGCGTTAAACAGCGGGTGCCCTCCTACGAGCAGTACTTC. The encoded protein is CSVKQRVPSYEQYF.

The chain joins TRBV27 to TRBJ2-2; D gene unclear. The CDR3 is 14 amino acids. V shed 6 bases and J shed 0 bases, with 8 bases lying between them. Germline CDR1 and CDR2: MNHEY and SMNVEV (reference sequence). In DNA, the CDR3 is TGTGCCAGCAGAGCAGGAGCGAACACCGGGGAGCTGTTTTTT. Translating gives CASRAGANTGELFF.

A single count supports this clone. The V call is TRBV9, the J call TRBJ2-3, with 13 bases identical to TRBD2. J gave up 2 bases and V 3 bases, and 3 bases lay outside the gene matches. The CDR3 contains 16 residues. From germline, CDR1 is SGDLS and CDR2 YYNGEE. The CDR3 loop is CASSGTSGGLTDTQYF. Written as DNA, the CDR3 is TGTGCCAGCAGCGGGACTAGCGGGGGCCTCACAGATACGCAGTATTTT.

This clone was found once. The chain uses TRBV9 and TRBJ1-1; D may be TRBD1 (5 bases). The V end lost 0 bases, the J end lost 1 base, and 7 bases lay between the germline ends. Germline CDR1 is SGDLS and CDR2 is YYNGEE. This CDR3 comprises 14 residues. Written as DNA, the CDR3 is TGTGCCAGCAGCGTAGCGGGGGAGAACACTGAAGCTTTCTTT. This gives the protein CASSVAGENTEAFF.

V gene TRBV25-1 combines with J gene TRBJ1-6; weak D call: TRBD1 (5 bases). The CDR3 is made up of 14 amino acids. V shed 10 bases and J shed 6 bases, with 16 bases lying between them. The germline V gene encodes CDR1 MGHDK and CDR2 SYGVNS. The CDR3 spells CATMSGGGNSPLHF. CDR3 bases: TGTGCCACCATGAGCGGGGGTGGTAATTCACCCCTCCACTTT.

The chain has TRBV4-3 and TRBJ2-2; 10 nucleotides agree with TRBD2. The V gene's germline CDR1 is LGHNA and CDR2 YSLEER. V trimming: 3 bases; J trimming: 7 bases; junction bases outside the gene matches: 5. The CDR3 is 15 residues long. In DNA form, the CDR3 reads TGCGCCAGCAGCCATTCTAGCGGGGGAATCGGGGAGCTGTTTTTT. This codes for CASSHSSGGIGELFF.

The rearrangement links TRBV9 to TRBJ2-3, with 10 nucleotides matching TRBD1. The CDR3 covers 16 residues. V lost 3 bases, J lost 5 bases, and 9 bases stayed unmatched. Germline V gene sequence: CDR1 SGDLS, CDR2 YYNGEE. The chain's CDR3 is CASSARGGTGVDTQYF. As DNA, the CDR3 is TGTGCCAGCAGCGCGCGGGGAGGGACAGGGGTAGATACGCAGTATTTT. Full variable domain (outside the CDR3, taken from reference TRBV9 and TRBJ2-3): DSGVTQTPKHLITATGQRVTLRCSPRSGDLSVYWYQQSLDQGLQFLIQYYNGEERAKGNILERFSAQQFPDLHSELNLSSLELGDSALYFCASSARGGTGVDTQYFGPGTRLTVL.

This clone was counted between two and nine times. The chain is built from TRBV29-1 and TRBJ1-2; D gene ambiguous. The CDR3 length is 11 residues. The V end lost 4 bases, the J end lost 7 bases, and 10 bases lay between the germline ends. Germline CDR1 and CDR2: SQVTM and ANQGSEA. CDR3 nucleotide sequence: TGCAGCGTTGCCAGATTAGGTGGCTACACCTTC. Amino acid sequence: CSVARLGGYTF. Combining the CDR3 with reference TRBV29-1 and TRBJ1-2 gives the whole variable domain SAVISQKPSRDICQRGTSLTIQCQVDSQVTMMFWYRQQPGQSLTLIATANQGSEATYESGFVIDKFPISRPNLTFSTLTVSNMSPEDSSIYLCSVARLGGYTFGSGTRLTVV.

The chain is built from TRBV7-2 and TRBJ1-5; TRBD1 agrees at 7 bases. The CDR3 sequence is 14 residues long. Trimming at V came to 3 bases and at J to 6 bases, leaving 5 bases not matched to a gene. Per the germline V gene, CDR1 is SGHTA and CDR2 is FQGNSA. The CDR3 sequence: CASSFRQGGQPQHF. The CDR3 DNA reads as TGTGCCAGCAGCTTTAGACAGGGAGGTCAGCCCCAGCATTTT.

The V and J genes are TRBV7-2 and TRBJ1-1, with TRBD1 matching 8 bases. CDR1 and CDR2 from the germline V gene are SGHTA and FQGNSA. V shed 5 bases, J shed 10 bases, and the junction held 12 bases outside the gene matches. The CDR3 sequence is 14 residues long. CDR3 sequence reads: CASSLLDRGGLAFF. As DNA, the CDR3 is TGTGCCAGCAGCCTACTCGACAGGGGAGGATTAGCTTTCTTT.

V usage is TRBV20-1 and J usage is TRBJ2-5; D uncertain. Trimming removed 6 bases at V and 4 bases at J, with 9 bases between. CDR1 is DFQATT, CDR2 SNEGSKA, per germline (reference sequence). The CDR3 sequence is 11 residues long. The CDR3 sequence is CSATTAETQYF. In DNA, the CDR3 is TGCAGTGCCACTACGGCAGAGACCCAGTACTTC.

The rearrangement uses TRBV18 and TRBJ2-3, with D unresolved. The CDR3 length is 13 residues. Per germline, CDR1 KGHSH and CDR2 LQKENI. V was trimmed by 5 bases and J by 6 bases, leaving 12 bases between them. The CDR3 region has the DNA TGTGCCAGCTCAGGGCCGAGCCCGGATACGCAGTATTTT. This gives the protein CASSGPSPDTQYF. Full variable domain (outside the CDR3, taken from reference TRBV18 and TRBJ2-3): NAGVMQNPRHLVRRRGQEARLRCSPMKGHSHVYWYRQLPEEGLKFMVYLQKENIIDESGMPKERFSAEFPKEGPSILRIQQVVRGDSAAYFCASSGPSPDTQYFGPGTRLTVL.